The entry below describes one TCR beta chain. No cognate antigen has been identified for it. Base qualities are not provided; no much larger clone lies one nucleotide away. The germline V gene (reference sequence) supplies CDR1 SEHNR and CDR2 FQNEAQ. Cut back by 5 bases and 4 bases, the V and J ends lie 9 bases apart. The CDR3 runs 13 amino acids, cysteine and phenylalanine included. Solely the CDR3 DNA is kept, with 39 bases framed from the first base. The CDR3 regions of human TCRbeta chains were analyzed by immunosequencing. Turning to the authors' computational methods: TCRs in the repertoires were compared against a reference library of SARS-CoV-2-specific TCRs that had been generated with the MIRA antigen-specificity platform. Breadth meant the fraction of unique TCRs that were SARS-CoV-2-associated, whereas depth meant the fraction of total T cells that were SARS-CoV-2-associated. Using the MIRA data, every spike-specific TCR was mapped to the spike region that the TCR reacted to and assigned to either a CD4 or a CD8 class. Log10-transformed breadth and depth values were compared by one-way ANOVA with Sidak's multiple comparisons tests. TCRdb took over this immuneACCESS table, retaining in-frame rearrangements with V and J assigned. Such tables are incomplete; in checked studies, under half of the missing clones stem from an unresolved V gene, and the remainder is unexplained. Clone size and V and J calls were adopted from that table, with D and trimming inferred from the DNA. Present in this sample are about 140,000 clones, around nine tenths of which were seen just once. 1.5% to 2% of the sample goes to the ten largest clones.

The data were taken from a study of T cell responses to AZD1222 COVID-19 vaccine listed by TCRdb under 2021. Looking at the study overall: A total of about 230 trial participants underwent TCR sequencing, of whom around 200 received two doses of AZD1222 and about 25 received two doses of the MenACWY control vaccine. Enrollment into the trials was organized by age into subgroups of 18-55, 56-69 and 70-plus years, and those subgroups contained approximately 150, 30 and 60 TCR-sequenced participants, respectively.

This specimen's time point label, per the study, means: about 28 days (+/-7) after the second vaccine dose. AZD1222 recipients given second doses at about 4 weeks or at about 12 weeks were pooled, since spike-specific TCR depth and breadth were not found to differ between the two schedules. Vaccinee samples were obtained from the UK trials COV001 and COV002, which included a single-blind randomized controlled phase 2/3 trial of AZD1222 (ChAdOx1 nCoV-19) in healthy adults. Trial participant PBMC samples were collected at day 0 and day 28 after the second dose for TCRbeta chain sequencing. What the research found in general, with its limitations: Participants were mostly white British, with more females than males. The authors suggested clonal diversity may have been underestimated. Spike-specific TCR breadth and depth rose significantly after two AZD1222 doses compared with day 0 and with MenACWY recipients. The vaccine-associated CD4 TCRs covered the entire spike protein, and the dominant responses fell in regions 160-218 and 743-854. Epitopes outside the regions mutated in the B.1.351 and B.1.1.7 variants were reportedly recognized by nearly half of the unique spike-specific TCRs. The 56-69-year group was small, and its depth increase did not reach significance, likely because of low power. Conclusions about previously exposed vaccinees were limited because only six AZD1222 recipients were SARS-CoV-2 seropositive at baseline. Because no day 14 peak-response samples were available, repertoires were characterized only after the peak T cell response.

The sequence derives from an adult who received the AZD1222 COVID-19 vaccine. The chain couples TRBV7-9 to TRBJ1-3; no D segment can be confidently identified. Sequenced here: peripheral blood, sampled 28 days after the second AZD1222 dose. CDR3 reads: CASSQYSGNTIYF. DNA sequence: TGTGCCAGCAGCCAATATTCCGGAAACACCATATATTTT.